This entry features one TCR beta chain sequence. The data originate from a study of CD8 T cells in Susac syndrome. Sequencing of TCR beta was performed on blood CD8+ and CD4+ T cells. Control patients had untreated stable or active relapsing-remitting multiple sclerosis by revised McDonald criteria. FACS was used to enrich TEMRA cells, whereas the CD8+ and CD4+ T cells were obtained by negative isolation. Reverse transcription of about 0.5 to 1 ug RNA was carried out with random hexamers. The method of amplification for TCR beta CDR3 was immunoSEQ multiplex PCR, covering 54 Vbeta and 13 Jbeta. Each CDR3 protein is one row after TCRdb ran MiXCR on the immunoSEQ multiplex PCR reads. This sample has hundreds of thousands of distinct CDR3 sequences, with about 93% found just once. The CDR3 sequence is 12 residues long. Deletions cut 9 bases from V and 5 bases from J, with 12 bases between. Germline CDR1 reads KGHDR; CDR2 reads SFDVKD.

This clonotype was sampled from a human donor with multiple sclerosis. The material sequenced was CD4+ T cells from PBMCs. This chain uses TRBV24-1 with TRBJ2-5; TRBD1 might be the D (6 bases). CDR3 protein: CATADRQETQYF. The CDR3 region has the DNA TGTGCCACCGCGGACAGACAGGAGACCCAGTACTTC.